This T cell receptor (beta chain) was recorded in a study of vaccination and CD4 T cells after COVID-19. Study background: Overlapping peptides of the spike proteins of SARS-CoV-2, HCoV-NL63, HCoV-OC43 and HCoV-229E were used for cell stimulation.

Treatment denoted: roughly 11-day PBMC culture with coronavirus spike peptide pools or control peptides (ViraFEST assay). Peptide-pool expansion of antigen-specific T cells preceded TCR sequencing in ViraFEST. Following culture for around 9 days, CD4+ T cells were isolated by negative selection. This clonotype is a singleton in its sample. As yet, its antigen is unknown. CD4+ T cells that had been cultured provided DNA sequenced with the Oncomine TCR Beta short-read assay. TCRdb fed the PCR reads into MiXCR, producing one record per CDR3 protein. The repertoire holds just over 20,000 distinct CDR3 sequences, 60% to 80% seen once, with 23% in the top ten. The CDR3 sequence is 12 residues long. The V and J ends lost 5 bases and 2 bases respectively, with 6 bases between them. Germline assignment: CDR1 MGHDK and CDR2 SYGVNS. Notes on the study in general: Reactive clonotype counts went from median approximately 20 after infection to about 38 after vaccination, nonsignificantly.

The V gene is TRBV25-1, the J gene TRBJ1-1; no firm D call. Specimen: CD4+ T cells from blood, cultured in vitro, collected before SARS-CoV-2 vaccination. This receptor was identified in a human donor who received a COVID-19 vaccine. The CDR3 loop reads CASSPPNTEAFF. The DNA of the CDR3 is TGTGCCAGCAGTCCGCCAAACACTGAAGCTTTCTTT.